This T cell receptor (beta chain) is drawn from a study of cytomegalovirus exposure and HLA in healthy donors. Study conclusions and caveats: The tendency of first-cohort TCR clusters to co-occur in the 120 validation repertoires was identified by a subsequent analysis.

Concerning this clone: Its antigen is not known.

The method was immunoSEQ multiplex PCR; TCRdb's version includes in-frame clones alone and lacks a portion of them. In the table there are about 130,000 clones, 89% of which are singletons. The receptor comes from a man aged 30-40 years in good health and CMV-seronegative. Sequences were obtained from PBMCs.

As DNA, the CDR3 is TGTGCCAGCAGCTCACGGACAGGGGGCAGCTACGAGCAGTACTTC. As protein: CASSSRTGGSYEQYF. V and J are TRBV5-4 and TRBJ2-7, with 11 nucleotides matching TRBD1. The germline V gene has CDR1 SGHNT and CDR2 YYREEE (reference sequence). This CDR3 comprises 15 residues. J lost 3 bases, V lost 3 bases, and 5 bases had no gene match.